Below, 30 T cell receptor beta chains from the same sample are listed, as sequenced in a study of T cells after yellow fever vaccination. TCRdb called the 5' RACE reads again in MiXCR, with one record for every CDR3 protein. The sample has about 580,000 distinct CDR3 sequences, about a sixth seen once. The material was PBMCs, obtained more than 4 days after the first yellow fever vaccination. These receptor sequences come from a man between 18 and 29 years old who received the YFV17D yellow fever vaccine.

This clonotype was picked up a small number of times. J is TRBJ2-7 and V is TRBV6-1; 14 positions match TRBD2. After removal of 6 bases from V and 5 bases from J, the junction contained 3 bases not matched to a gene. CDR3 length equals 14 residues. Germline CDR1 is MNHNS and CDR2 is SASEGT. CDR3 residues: CASSGTSGGHEQYF. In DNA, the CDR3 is TGTGCCAGCAGCGGGACTAGCGGGGGCCACGAGCAGTACTTC.

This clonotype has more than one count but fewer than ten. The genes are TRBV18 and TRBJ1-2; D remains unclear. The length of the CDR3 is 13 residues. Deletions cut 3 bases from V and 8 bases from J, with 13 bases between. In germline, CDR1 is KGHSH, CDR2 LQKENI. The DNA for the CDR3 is TGTGCCAGCTCACCGTCGCGCATTCAGGGCTACACCTTC. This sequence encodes CASSPSRIQGYTF.

CDR3 residues: CASSRDSMGDEQYF. The CDR3 coding sequence is TGTGCCAGCAGCCGGGACTCTATGGGGGACGAGCAGTACTTC. The chain employs TRBV7-2 and TRBJ2-7; perhaps TRBD2 as D (6 bases). Germline V CDR1 and CDR2: SGHTA, FQGNSA. The CDR3 covers 14 residues. The V and J ends lost 5 bases and 5 bases respectively, with 16 bases between them.

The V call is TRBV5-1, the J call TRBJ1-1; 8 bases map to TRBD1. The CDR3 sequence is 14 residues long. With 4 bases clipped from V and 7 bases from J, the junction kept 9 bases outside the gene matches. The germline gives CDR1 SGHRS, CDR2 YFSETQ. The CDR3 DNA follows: TGCGCCAGCAGCCGGCCAGGGGGCACTTTTGAAGCTTTCTTT. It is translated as CASSRPGGTFEAFF.

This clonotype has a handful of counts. CDR3 sequence: CATSGRNQETQYF. The CDR3, as DNA: TGTGCCACCAGTGGGCGGAACCAAGAGACCCAGTACTTC. V gene TRBV24-1 combines with J gene TRBJ2-5; D remains unclear. Looked up from germline, CDR1 is KGHDR and CDR2 is SFDVKD. The V end was cut by 5 bases, the J end by 0 bases, with 6 bases between. The CDR3 covers 13 residues.

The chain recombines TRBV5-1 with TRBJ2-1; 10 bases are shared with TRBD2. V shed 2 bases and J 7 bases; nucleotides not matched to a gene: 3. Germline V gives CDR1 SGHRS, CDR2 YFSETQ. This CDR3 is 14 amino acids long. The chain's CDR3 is CASSFSGGLNEQFF. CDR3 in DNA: TGCGCCAGCAGCTTTAGCGGGGGGTTGAATGAGCAGTTCTTC.

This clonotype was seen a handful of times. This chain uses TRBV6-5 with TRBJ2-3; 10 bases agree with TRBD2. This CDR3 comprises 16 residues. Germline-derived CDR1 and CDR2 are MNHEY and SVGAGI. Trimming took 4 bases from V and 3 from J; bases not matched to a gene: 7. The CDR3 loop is CASSSPGGLATDTQYF. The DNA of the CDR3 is TGTGCCAGCAGTTCCCCAGGGGGACTAGCGACAGATACGCAGTATTTT.

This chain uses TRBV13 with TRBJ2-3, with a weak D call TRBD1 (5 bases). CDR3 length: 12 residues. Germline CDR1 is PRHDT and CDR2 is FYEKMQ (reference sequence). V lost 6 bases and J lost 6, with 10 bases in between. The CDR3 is CASSEAGDTQYF. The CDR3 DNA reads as TGTGCCAGCAGTGAAGCAGGGGATACGCAGTATTTT.

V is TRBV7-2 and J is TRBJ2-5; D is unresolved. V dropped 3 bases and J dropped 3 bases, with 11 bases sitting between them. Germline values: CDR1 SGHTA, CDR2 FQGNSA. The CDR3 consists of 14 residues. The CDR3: CASSFSPRKETQYF. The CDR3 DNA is TGTGCCAGCAGCTTTTCTCCCAGGAAAGAGACCCAGTACTTC.

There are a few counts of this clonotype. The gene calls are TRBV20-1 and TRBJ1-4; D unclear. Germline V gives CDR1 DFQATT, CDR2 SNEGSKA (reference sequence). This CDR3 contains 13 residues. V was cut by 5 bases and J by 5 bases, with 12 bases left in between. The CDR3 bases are TGCAGTGCTCTGAGGGAATTAAATGAAAAACTGTTTTTT. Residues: CSALRELNEKLFF.

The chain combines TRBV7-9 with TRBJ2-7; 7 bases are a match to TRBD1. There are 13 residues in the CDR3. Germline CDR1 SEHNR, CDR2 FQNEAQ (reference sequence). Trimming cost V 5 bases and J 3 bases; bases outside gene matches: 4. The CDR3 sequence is CASSMGQFYEQYF. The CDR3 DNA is TGTGCCAGCAGCATGGGACAGTTCTACGAGCAGTACTTC.

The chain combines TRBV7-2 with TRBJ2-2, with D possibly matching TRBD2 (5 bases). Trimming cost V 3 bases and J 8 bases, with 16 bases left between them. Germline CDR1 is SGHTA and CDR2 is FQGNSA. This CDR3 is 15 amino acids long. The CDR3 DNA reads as TGTGCCAGCAGCTTGGTGGCCGGGCCGGGGGGGGAGCTGTTTTTT. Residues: CASSLVAGPGGELFF. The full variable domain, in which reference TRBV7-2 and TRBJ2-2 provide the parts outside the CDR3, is GAGVSQSPSNKVTEKGKDVELRCDPISGHTALYWYRQSLGQGLEFLIYFQGNSAPDKSGLPSDRFSAERTGGSVSTLTIQRTQQEDSAVYLCASSLVAGPGGELFFGEGSRLTVL.

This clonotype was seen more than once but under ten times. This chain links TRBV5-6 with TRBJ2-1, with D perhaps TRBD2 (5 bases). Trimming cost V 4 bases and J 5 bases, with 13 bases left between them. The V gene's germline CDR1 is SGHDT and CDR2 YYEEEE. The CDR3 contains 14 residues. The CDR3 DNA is TGTGCCAGCAGCCCCGGGGTCCGGCACAATGAGCAGTTCTTC. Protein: CASSPGVRHNEQFF.

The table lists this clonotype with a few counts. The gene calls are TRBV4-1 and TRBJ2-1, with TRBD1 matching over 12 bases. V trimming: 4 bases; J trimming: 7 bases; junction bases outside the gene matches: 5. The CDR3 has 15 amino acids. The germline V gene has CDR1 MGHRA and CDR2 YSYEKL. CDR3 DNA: TGCGCCAGCAGCCCGGGACAGGGGGCGTGGAATGAGCAGTTCTTC. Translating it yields CASSPGQGAWNEQFF.

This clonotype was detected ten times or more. The CDR3 DNA reads as TGTGCCAGCCTCCCTCCCAACAATGAGCAGTTCTTC. Encoded protein: CASLPPNNEQFF. V usage is TRBV7-8 and J usage is TRBJ2-1; D remains unclear. The germline V gene has CDR1 SGHVS and CDR2 FQNEAQ. Deletions cut 8 bases from V and 5 bases from J, with 10 bases between. This CDR3 has 12 residues.

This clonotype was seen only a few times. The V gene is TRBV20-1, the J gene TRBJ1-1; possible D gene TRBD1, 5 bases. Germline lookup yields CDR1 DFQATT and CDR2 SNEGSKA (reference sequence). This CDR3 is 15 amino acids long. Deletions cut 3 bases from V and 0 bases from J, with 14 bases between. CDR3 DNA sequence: TGCAGTGCTAGCCCTCGGGGGGGTGTGAACACTGAAGCTTTCTTT. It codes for CSASPRGGVNTEAFF.

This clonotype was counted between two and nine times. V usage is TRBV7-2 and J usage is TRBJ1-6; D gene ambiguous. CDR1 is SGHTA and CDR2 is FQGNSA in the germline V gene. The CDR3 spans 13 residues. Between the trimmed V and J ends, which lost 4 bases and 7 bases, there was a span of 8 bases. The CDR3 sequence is CASSSDTNSPLHF. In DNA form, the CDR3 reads TGTGCCAGCAGCTCAGACACAAATTCACCCCTCCACTTT.

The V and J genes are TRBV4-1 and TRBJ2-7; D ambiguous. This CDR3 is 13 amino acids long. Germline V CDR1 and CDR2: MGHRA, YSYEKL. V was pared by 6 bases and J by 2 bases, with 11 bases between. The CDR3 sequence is CASRQQFPYEQYF. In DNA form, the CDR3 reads TGCGCCAGCAGACAACAGTTCCCCTACGAGCAGTACTTC.

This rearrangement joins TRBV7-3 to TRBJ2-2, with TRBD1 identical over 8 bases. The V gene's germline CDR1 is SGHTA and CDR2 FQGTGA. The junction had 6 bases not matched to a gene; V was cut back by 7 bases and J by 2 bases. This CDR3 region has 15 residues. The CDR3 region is CASNSGTGNTGELFF. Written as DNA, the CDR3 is TGTGCCAGCAACTCCGGGACAGGAAACACCGGGGAGCTGTTTTTT.

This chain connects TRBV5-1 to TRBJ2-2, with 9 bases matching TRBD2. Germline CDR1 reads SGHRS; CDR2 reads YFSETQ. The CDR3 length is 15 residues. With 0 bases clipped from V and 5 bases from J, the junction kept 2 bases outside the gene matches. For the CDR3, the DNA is TGCGCCAGCAGCTTGGTGACTAGCGGTACCGGGGAGCTGTTTTTT. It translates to CASSLVTSGTGELFF. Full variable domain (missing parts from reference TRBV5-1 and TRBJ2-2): KAGVTQTPRYLIKTRGQQVTLSCSPISGHRSVSWYQQTPGQGLQFLFEYFSETQRNKGNFPGRFSGRQFSNSRSEMNVSTLELGDSALYLCASSLVTSGTGELFFGEGSRLTVL.

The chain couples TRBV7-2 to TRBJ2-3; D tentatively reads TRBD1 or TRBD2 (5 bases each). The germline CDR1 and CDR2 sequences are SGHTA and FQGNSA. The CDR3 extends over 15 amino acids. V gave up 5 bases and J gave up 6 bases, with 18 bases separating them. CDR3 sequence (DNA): TGTGCCAGCAGCATCGCTCAGGGACGGGCCGATACGCAGTATTTT. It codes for CASSIAQGRADTQYF.

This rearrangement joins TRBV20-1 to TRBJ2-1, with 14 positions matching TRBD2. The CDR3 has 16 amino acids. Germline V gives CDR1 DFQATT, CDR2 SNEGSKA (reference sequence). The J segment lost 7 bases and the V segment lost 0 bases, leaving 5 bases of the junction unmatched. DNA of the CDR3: TGCAGTGCTAGAGATTTGACTAGCGGGGGGGCGAATGAGCAGTTCTTC. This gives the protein CSARDLTSGGANEQFF.

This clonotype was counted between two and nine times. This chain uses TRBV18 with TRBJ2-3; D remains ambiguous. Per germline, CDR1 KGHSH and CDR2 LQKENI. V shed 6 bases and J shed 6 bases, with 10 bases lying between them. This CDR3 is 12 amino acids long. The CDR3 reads CASSQAPDTQYF. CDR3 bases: TGTGCCAGCTCGCAAGCGCCGGATACGCAGTATTTT.

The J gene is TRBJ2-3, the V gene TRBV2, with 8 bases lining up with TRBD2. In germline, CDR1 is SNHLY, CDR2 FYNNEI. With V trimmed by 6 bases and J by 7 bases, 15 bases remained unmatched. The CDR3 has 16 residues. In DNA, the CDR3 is TGTGCCAGCAGCCTCAGTGTGGAACGGGGGGGAAATACGCAGTATTTT. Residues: CASSLSVERGGNTQYF.

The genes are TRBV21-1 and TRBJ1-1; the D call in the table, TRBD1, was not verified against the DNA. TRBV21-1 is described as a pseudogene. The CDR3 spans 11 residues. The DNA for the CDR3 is TGTGCCAGCGCAAGACAGGGGGGAGCTTTCTTT. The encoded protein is CASARQGGAFF.

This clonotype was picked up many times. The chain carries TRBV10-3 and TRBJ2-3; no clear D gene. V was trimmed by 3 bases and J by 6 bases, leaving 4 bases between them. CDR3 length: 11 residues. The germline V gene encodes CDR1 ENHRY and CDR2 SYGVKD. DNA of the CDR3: TGTGCCATCAGTGAAGGGGATACGCAGTATTTT. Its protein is CAISEGDTQYF.

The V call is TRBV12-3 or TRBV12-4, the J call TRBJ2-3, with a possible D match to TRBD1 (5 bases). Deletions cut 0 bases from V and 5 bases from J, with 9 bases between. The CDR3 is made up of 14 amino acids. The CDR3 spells CASSLAGLGDTQYF. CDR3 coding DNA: TGTGCCAGCAGTTTAGCGGGGCTGGGAGATACGCAGTATTTT.

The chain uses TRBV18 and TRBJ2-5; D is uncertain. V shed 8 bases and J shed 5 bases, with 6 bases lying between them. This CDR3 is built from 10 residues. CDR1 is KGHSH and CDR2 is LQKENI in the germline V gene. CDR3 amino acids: CASTGETQYF. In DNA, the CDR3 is TGTGCCAGCACCGGGGAGACCCAGTACTTC.

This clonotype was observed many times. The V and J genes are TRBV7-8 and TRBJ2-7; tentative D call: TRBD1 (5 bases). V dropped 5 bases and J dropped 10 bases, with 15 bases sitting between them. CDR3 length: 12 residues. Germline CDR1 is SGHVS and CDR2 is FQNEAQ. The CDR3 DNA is TGTGCCAGCAGCCACAGGAGTCGTCACCAGTACTTC. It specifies CASSHRSRHQYF.

The DNA for the CDR3 is TGTGCCAGCAGCTCGTGGGGCCATCGGAGTTCCTATAATTCACCCCTCCACTTT. This sequence encodes CASSSWGHRSSYNSPLHF. The rearrangement joins TRBV5-6 to TRBJ1-6; weak D call: TRBD1 (5 bases). Germline V gives CDR1 SGHDT, CDR2 YYEEEE. CDR3 length equals 18 residues. V shed 3 bases and J shed 1 base, with 17 bases lying between them.